This T cell receptor beta chain is drawn from a study of PD-1 blockade in classical Hodgkin lymphoma. Produced via immunoSEQ multiplex PCR; TCRdb's table is partial and in-frame only. The sample holds roughly 3,300 clones, 65% to 75% seen once. The CDR3 extends over 16 amino acids. The germline gives CDR1 MNHEY, CDR2 SMNVEV (reference sequence). V trimming: 0 bases; J trimming: 2 bases; junction bases outside the gene matches: 0. Whole-study findings and limits: Repertoires differed for reasons still undefined, possibly disease activity or prior therapy. Healthy donors reportedly exceeded newly diagnosed patients in baseline TCR diversity.

Sample time point: newly diagnosed, previously untreated cHL patient sample. Applied to thawed PBMCs, magnetic negative selection was the method used to isolate CD8+ T cells. PBMCs from patients with newly diagnosed, untreated classical Hodgkin lymphoma served as a comparison group for the relapsed/refractory trial patients. In the case of this clone: Antigen specificity is unknown.

Sequencing was carried out using CD8+ T cells from blood. The receptor comes from a human donor with classical Hodgkin lymphoma. The V and J genes are TRBV27 and TRBJ2-7, with 14 nucleotides matching TRBD2. The CDR3 here is CASSLSGLAGAYEQYF. DNA for the CDR3: TGTGCCAGCAGTTTATCGGGACTAGCGGGAGCCTACGAGCAGTACTTC.